This T cell receptor (beta chain) came from a study of blood T cell repertoires in COVID-19. Study as a whole: COVID-19 samples collected from the United States, Italy and Spain covered acute and convalescent phases. T cells, B-cell-depleted T cells, or PBMCs provided the cDNA or gDNA that served as material.

Authors' analysis steps: Reference gene primer amplification in the assay estimated nucleated cell counts. TCRdb keeps only in-frame clones here, not all; method: immunoSEQ multiplex PCR. That table is the source of V, J and clone size, and D and trimming were worked out from the DNA. Altogether roughly 170,000 clones are present, 74% being singletons, with the ten largest covering 3%. This CDR3 is 13 amino acids long. V dropped 5 bases and J dropped 9 bases, with 17 bases sitting between them. The V gene's germline CDR1 is MDHEN and CDR2 SYDVKM. The TCR was taken from a woman of 80 years or more with acute or convalescent COVID-19. The chain carries TRBV28 and TRBJ2-7; D may be TRBD2 (5 bases). The sequencing input was peripheral blood. CDR3 coding DNA: TGTGCCAGCAGTGAGGGCGGAGCGATAGTGCAGTACTTC. Amino acids: CASSEGGAIVQYF.